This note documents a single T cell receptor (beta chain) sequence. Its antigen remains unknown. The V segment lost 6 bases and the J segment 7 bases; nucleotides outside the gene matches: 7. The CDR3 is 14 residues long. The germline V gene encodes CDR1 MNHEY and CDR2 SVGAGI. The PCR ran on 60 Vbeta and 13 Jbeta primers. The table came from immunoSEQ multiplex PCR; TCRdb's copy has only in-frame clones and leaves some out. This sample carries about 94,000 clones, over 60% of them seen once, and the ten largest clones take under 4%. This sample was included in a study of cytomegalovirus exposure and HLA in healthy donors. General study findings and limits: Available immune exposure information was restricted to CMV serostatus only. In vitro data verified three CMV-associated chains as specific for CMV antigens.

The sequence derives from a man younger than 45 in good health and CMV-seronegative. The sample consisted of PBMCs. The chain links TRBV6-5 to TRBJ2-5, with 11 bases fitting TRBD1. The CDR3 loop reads CASRSGQGVGTQYF. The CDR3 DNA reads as TGTGCCAGCAGATCGGGACAGGGGGTTGGGACCCAGTACTTC.